This T cell receptor (beta chain) was recorded in a study of identical twins. A single record per CDR3 protein comes from TCRdb applying MiXCR to the 5' RACE reads. The sample has fewer than 900,000 distinct CDR3 sequences; around 20% are singletons. Broader study findings: Excess twin sharing in beta out-of-frame sequences was weaker. Monozygotic twin pairs showed more out-of-frame TCR alpha sharing than models estimated.

This clonotype was seen a few times. The antigen remains undetermined. CDR1 and CDR2 from the germline V gene are DFQATT and SNEGSKA (reference sequence). V dropped 5 bases and J dropped 5 bases, with 9 bases sitting between them. The CDR3 is 11 amino acids. The same data also went into a second study, on T cells expressing NK-cell markers.

Sequenced material: PBMCs. This chain links TRBV20-1 with TRBJ2-5; D gene uncertain. The clonotype comes from a woman aged 18 to 35 in good health. CDR3 residues: CSAHPGETQYF. The CDR3 nucleotides are TGCAGTGCTCACCCCGGGGAGACCCAGTACTTC.